The 32 T cell receptor beta chains in this list originate from one sample, sequenced in a study of T cell changes during pregnancy in multiple sclerosis. The assay was immunoSEQ multiplex PCR, and TCRdb's table has in-frame clones only and misses some. The sample carries tens of thousands of clones, about 90% recorded once. Specimen: CD4+ T cells from peripheral blood mononuclear cells, collected in the second trimester of pregnancy. The receptor source for this set is a female donor with multiple sclerosis, enrolled in a pregnancy study.

This chain uses TRBV18 with TRBJ1-4, with 8 bases lining up with TRBD1. The CDR3 runs 13 residues. V shed 4 bases and J 7 bases; nucleotides not matched to a gene: 2. Looked up from germline, CDR1 is KGHSH and CDR2 is LQKENI. CDR3 sequence (DNA): TGTGCCAGCTCACTGGGACAGGCTGAAAAACTGTTTTTT. Protein sequence: CASSLGQAEKLFF.

The J gene is TRBJ1-2, the V gene TRBV28, with D possibly matching TRBD1 (5 bases). Germline V lookup: CDR1 MDHEN, CDR2 SYDVKM. The CDR3 runs to 12 residues. Trimming pared 4 bases from V and 7 bases from J, leaving 10 bases between. The CDR3 sequence is CASSSGLSGYTF. In DNA, the CDR3 is TGTGCCAGCAGTTCAGGGTTAAGTGGCTACACCTTC.

The chain recombines TRBV15 with TRBJ2-3; D gene ambiguous. The CDR3 consists of 15 residues. From germline, CDR1 is LNHNV and CDR2 YYDKDF (reference sequence). Trimming cost V 0 bases and J 1 base, with 8 bases left between them. The CDR3 spells CATSRDKSRTDTQYF. Here the CDR3 DNA reads TGTGCCACCAGCAGAGATAAATCTCGCACAGATACGCAGTATTTT.

This clone turned up a few times. CDR3 DNA: TGCGCCAGCAGCCGGGACGGGAGAGGCACTGAAGCTTTCTTT. Its translation is CASSRDGRGTEAFF. The J gene is TRBJ1-1, the V gene TRBV5-1; TRBD1 might be the D (5 bases). V gave up 4 bases and J gave up 4 bases, with 14 bases separating them. The CDR3 loop spans 14 amino acids. Germline V gene data show CDR1 as SGHRS and CDR2 as YFSETQ. Using reference TRBV5-1 and TRBJ1-1 for the parts outside the CDR3, the full variable domain is KAGVTQTPRYLIKTRGQQVTLSCSPISGHRSVSWYQQTPGQGLQFLFEYFSETQRNKGNFPGRFSGRQFSNSRSEMNVSTLELGDSALYLCASSRDGRGTEAFFGQGTRLTVV.

V is TRBV7-2 and J is TRBJ1-4; unclear D gene. The CDR3 totals 14 residues. Trimming cost V 0 bases and J 12 bases, with 14 bases left between them. Per the germline V gene, CDR1 is SGHTA and CDR2 is FQGNSA. The CDR3 reads CASSLALGGRELFF. CDR3 DNA: TGTGCCAGCAGCTTAGCCCTAGGAGGGCGGGAACTGTTTTTT.

In nucleotides, the CDR3 is TGTGCCAGCAGCCCGACAGGGAATAATTCACCCCTCCACTTT. Residues: CASSPTGNNSPLHF. The chain recombines TRBV9 with TRBJ1-6, with TRBD1 identical over 7 bases. This CDR3 has 14 residues. J lost 5 bases, V lost 4 bases, and 3 bases had no gene match. Germline V CDR1 and CDR2: SGDLS, YYNGEE.

In regard to this clone: This sample also contains other DNA sequences that code for the same CDR3. The rearrangement uses TRBV9 and TRBJ2-3; TRBD1 matches 7 bases. The germline V gene encodes CDR1 SGDLS and CDR2 YYNGEE. This CDR3 has 15 residues. The ends lost 0 bases at V and 5 bases at J; junction bases unmatched: 6. CDR3 DNA: TGTGCCAGCAGCGTAGTAGGGGGCGCGGGAGATACGCAGTATTTT. The encoded protein is CASSVVGGAGDTQYF.

The J gene is TRBJ2-1, the V gene TRBV11-3; 8 bases align to TRBD2. CDR1 and CDR2 (germline): SGHNT, YENEEA. CDR3 length: 14 amino acids. Trimming at V came to 1 base and at J to 6 bases, leaving 2 bases not matched to a gene. The CDR3 sequence: CASSLAGGGNEQFF. Written as DNA, the CDR3 is TGTGCCAGCAGCTTAGCGGGGGGGGGCAATGAGCAGTTCTTC.

The chain joins TRBV4-2 to TRBJ1-1, with D uncertain. The CDR3 has 15 residues. Trimming pared 3 bases from V and 10 bases from J, leaving 21 bases between. Germline loops: CDR1 LGHNA, CDR2 YNFKEQ. The CDR3 DNA follows: TGTGCCAGCAGCCAGGGTCGCGGGCTACCCCAAGTAGCTTTCTTT. Protein: CASSQGRGLPQVAFF.

The CDR3 reads CASSIPASGGGETQYF. The CDR3 nucleotides are TGTGCCAGTAGTATCCCGGCTAGCGGGGGGGGAGAGACCCAGTACTTC. J is TRBJ2-5 and V is TRBV19; 12 nucleotides agree with TRBD2. CDR3 size: 16 residues. J was trimmed by 4 bases and V by 3 bases; bases with no gene match: 6. The germline V gene encodes CDR1 LNHDA and CDR2 SQIVND (reference sequence).

V usage is TRBV19 and J usage is TRBJ1-1; 10 positions agree with TRBD1. The J segment lost 5 bases and the V segment lost 5 bases, leaving 5 bases of the junction unmatched. The CDR3 contains 14 residues. Per the germline V gene, CDR1 is LNHDA and CDR2 is SQIVND (reference sequence). CDR3 sequence: CASSGGQGITEAFF. The CDR3 DNA sequence: TGTGCCAGTAGTGGGGGACAGGGGATTACTGAAGCTTTCTTT.

This rearrangement joins TRBV15 to TRBJ2-1; 9 positions agree with TRBD1. V lost 5 bases and J lost 8; bases outside the gene matches: 4. Germline lookup yields CDR1 LNHNV and CDR2 YYDKDF (reference sequence). This CDR3 has 13 residues. In DNA form, the CDR3 reads TGTGCCACCAGCTTTAGACAGGGGGATGAGCAGTTCTTC. This sequence encodes CATSFRQGDEQFF. The variable domain in full, completed from reference TRBV15 and TRBJ2-1, reads DAMVIQNPRYQVTQFGKPVTLSCSQTLNHNVMYWYQQKSSQAPKLLFHYYDKDFNNEADTPDNFQSRRPNTSFCFLDIRSPGLGDTAMYLCATSFRQGDEQFFGPGTRLTVL.

V usage is TRBV5-1 and J usage is TRBJ1-1; 9 positions agree with TRBD1. V lost 4 bases to trimming and J lost 4 bases; unmatched junction nucleotides: 8. Germline loops: CDR1 SGHRS, CDR2 YFSETQ. The CDR3 covers 15 residues. The CDR3 DNA is TGCGCCAGCAGCATTGGGGTGACAGGGGGCACTGAAGCTTTCTTT. Protein sequence: CASSIGVTGGTEAFF.

The V call is TRBV5-1, the J call TRBJ1-6; possible D gene TRBD1, 6 bases. The germline gives CDR1 SGHRS, CDR2 YFSETQ. The ends were cut back, 2 bases at V and 7 bases at J, with 10 bases in the middle. This CDR3 is built from 14 residues. CDR3 bases: TGCGCCAGCAGCTTTGGACAGAGGAATTCACCCCTCCACTTT. Encoded protein: CASSFGQRNSPLHF.

J is TRBJ2-5 and V is TRBV19; 8 bases map to TRBD2. The germline gives CDR1 LNHDA, CDR2 SQIVND (reference sequence). Losses at the gene ends were 3 bases for V and 5 bases for J; bases not matched to a gene: 14. The CDR3 has 17 amino acids. For the CDR3, the DNA is TGTGCCAGTAGTATCCAGGGCGGGGGGACCGGGCGGGAGACCCAGTACTTC. Amino acids: CASSIQGGGTGRETQYF.

The genes are TRBV6-1 and TRBJ2-1; 11 bases are a match to TRBD2. The CDR3 spans 13 residues. Trimming at V came to 7 bases and at J to 11 bases, leaving 7 bases not matched to a gene. Germline assignment: CDR1 MNHNS and CDR2 SASEGT. The CDR3, as DNA: TGTGCCAGCAAGGGCCTAGCGGGGGGCCAGCAGTTCTTC. Its translation is CASKGLAGGQQFF.

The chain joins TRBV14 to TRBJ1-5, with 10 positions matching TRBD1. The CDR3 has 15 amino acids. The J segment lost 7 bases and the V segment lost 4 bases, leaving 7 bases of the junction unmatched. Germline V gene lookup returns CDR1 SGHDN and CDR2 FVKESK. In DNA form, the CDR3 reads TGTGCCAGCAGCCCCGGGGACAGGGGTAGGCAGCCCCAGCATTTT. Amino acid sequence: CASSPGDRGRQPQHF.

This chain joins TRBV5-1 and TRBJ2-5; D might be TRBD1 (5 bases). Trimming took off 4 bases at V and 2 bases at J, with 18 bases between the two ends. Germline assignment: CDR1 SGHRS and CDR2 YFSETQ. The CDR3 has 16 amino acids. The CDR3 DNA is TGCGCCAGCAGCCTTGGGCAGGGCGGACCTCAAGAGACCCAGTACTTC. Its translation: CASSLGQGGPQETQYF.

The gene calls are TRBV27 and TRBJ2-2; D call uncertain. Germline CDR1 and CDR2: MNHEY and SMNVEV (reference sequence). Trimming pared 3 bases from V and 8 bases from J, leaving 10 bases between. The CDR3 is made up of 13 amino acids. CDR3 bases: TGTGCCAGCAGTTTGCAGACTTGGGGGGAGCTGTTTTTT. Translated: CASSLQTWGELFF.

The chain links TRBV11-3 to TRBJ1-6; possible D gene TRBD1, 6 bases. This CDR3 is built from 18 residues. V lost 1 base and J 7 bases, leaving 20 bases between the germline ends. The germline V gene has CDR1 SGHNT and CDR2 YENEEA. The CDR3 reads CASSLAVVVGGGNSPLHF. The CDR3 coding sequence is TGTGCCAGCAGCTTAGCGGTGGTTGTGGGAGGGGGAAATTCACCCCTCCACTTT.

This chain links TRBV6-1 with TRBJ2-2; D perhaps matches TRBD1 (6 bases). The V end was cut by 8 bases, the J end by 4 bases, with 14 bases between. In germline, CDR1 is MNHNS, CDR2 SASEGT. The CDR3 extends over 14 amino acids. CDR3 nucleotides: TGTGCCAGCGGGATCGACAGGATCACCGGGGAGCTGTTTTTT. This codes for CASGIDRITGELFF.

V and J are TRBV15 and TRBJ2-1, with 13 bases matching TRBD2. The CDR3 contains 17 residues. Germline V gene data show CDR1 as LNHNV and CDR2 as YYDKDF (reference sequence). The V and J ends lost 0 bases and 9 bases, in that order; junction bases with no gene match: 8. CDR3 nucleotide sequence: TGTGCCACCAGCAGAGATTTTAGGACTAGCGGGAGAGGTGAGCAGTTCTTC. As protein: CATSRDFRTSGRGEQFF.

The V gene is TRBV6-4, the J gene TRBJ2-7; unclear D gene. The length of the CDR3 is 11 residues. Germline CDR1 is MRHNA and CDR2 is SNTAGT. The V and J ends lost 6 bases and 3 bases respectively, with 6 bases between them. Here the CDR3 DNA reads TGTGCCAGCAGCTCCCTCTACGAGCAGTACTTC. As protein: CASSSLYEQYF.

J is TRBJ2-5 and V is TRBV5-1; 9 bases line up with TRBD2. From germline, CDR1 is SGHRS and CDR2 YFSETQ. V shed 2 bases and J 3 bases; nucleotides not matched to a gene: 8. This CDR3 is built from 16 residues. The CDR3, as DNA: TGCGCCAGCAGCTTTGGACTAGCGAGGAACGAAGAGACCCAGTACTTC. It codes for CASSFGLARNEETQYF.

The V and J genes are TRBV6-1 and TRBJ2-7; 10 nucleotides align to TRBD1. The V segment lost 6 bases and the J segment 3 bases; nucleotides outside the gene matches: 5. The CDR3 has 14 residues. Germline V gene data show CDR1 as MNHNS and CDR2 as SASEGT. The CDR3 nucleotides are TGTGCCAGCAGCCGGGACAGGGGAATCTACGAGCAGTACTTC. Protein sequence: CASSRDRGIYEQYF.

The V call is TRBV15, the J call TRBJ2-1, with TRBD2 matching 7 bases. This CDR3 comprises 15 residues. Germline lookup yields CDR1 LNHNV and CDR2 YYDKDF (reference sequence). Trimming removed 0 bases from V and 10 bases from J; junction bases left unmatched: 9. CDR3 residues: CATSRDASGLGEQFF. The CDR3 DNA follows: TGTGCCACCAGCAGAGATGCTAGCGGACTTGGGGAGCAGTTCTTC.

This chain joins TRBV5-1 and TRBJ2-2, with TRBD2 identical over 9 bases. Germline V gives CDR1 SGHRS, CDR2 YFSETQ. V lost 4 bases to trimming and J lost 1 base; unmatched junction nucleotides: 2. The CDR3 consists of 15 residues. The CDR3 region is CASSVTSGNTGELFF. DNA of the CDR3: TGCGCCAGCAGCGTGACTAGCGGGAACACCGGGGAGCTGTTTTTT.

CDR3 nucleotides: TGTGCCAGCACTGAATTGTCGGCGGGGGGGGGCCTTCACGAGCAGTACTTC. Its protein product is CASTELSAGGGLHEQYF. This chain connects TRBV11-3 to TRBJ2-7, with 9 nucleotides matching TRBD2. Germline V gene sequence: CDR1 SGHNT, CDR2 YENEEA. This CDR3 has 17 residues. V lost 7 bases, J lost 5 bases, and 18 bases stayed unmatched.

The chain has TRBV30 and TRBJ1-2; no definite D call. Germline CDR1 GTSNPN, CDR2 SVGIG (reference sequence). The V gene lost 1 base and the J gene lost 4 bases, with 7 bases spanning the gap. This CDR3 has 12 amino acids. CDR3 nucleotides: TGTGCCTGGAGTGACCTAAGCTATGGCTACACCTTC. Translation gives CAWSDLSYGYTF.

The chain recombines TRBV6-1 with TRBJ1-1; the D gene is possibly TRBD1 (6 bases). Trimming pared 6 bases from V and 6 bases from J, leaving 14 bases between. The CDR3 length is 13 residues. Germline V gene lookup returns CDR1 MNHNS and CDR2 SASEGT. Here the CDR3 DNA reads TGTGCCAGCAGCGGGGCCCGGACAGCTGAAGCTTTCTTT. Amino acids: CASSGARTAEAFF.

This chain joins TRBV28 and TRBJ2-3; 8 nucleotides match TRBD2. The CDR3 runs to 16 residues. The V and J ends lost 5 bases and 6 bases, in that order; junction bases with no gene match: 13. CDR1 and CDR2 from the germline V gene are MDHEN and SYDVKM. This CDR3 reads CASSLSGAGTIDTQYF. The CDR3 DNA reads as TGTGCCAGCAGTCTTAGCGGGGCAGGGACAATCGATACGCAGTATTTT.

The CDR3 coding sequence is TGTGCCAGCTCACCTTGGGACTTTCCCTACGAGCAGTACTTC. This gives the protein CASSPWDFPYEQYF. The genes are TRBV18 and TRBJ2-7, with a weak D call TRBD2 (6 bases). Germline loops: CDR1 KGHSH, CDR2 LQKENI. V lost 3 bases and J 2 bases, leaving 11 bases between the germline ends. CDR3 length: 14 residues.